The clone carrying this T cell receptor (beta chain) was counted many times. Its matching antigen is unknown. For TCR beta, libraries came from iRepertoire HTBI primers and Arm-PCR of CDR3 regions. MiXCR, applied by TCRdb to the multiplex PCR reads, yields one record per CDR3 protein. The repertoire holds around 250,000 distinct CDR3 sequences, approximately 20% seen once, with less than 25% in the top ten. These data originate in a study of regulatory T cells in long-lasting Graves disease. Whole-study context: Newly diagnosed Graves' patients took antithyroid drugs under 3 months. Study-level results: Favoring TRBV28, TRBJ1-2 and TRBJ2-5 was a feature seen in persistent disease.

Time point denoted: newly diagnosed GD, antithyroid drugs for less than 3 months. Isolated PBMC RNA provided the starting material for the TCR library. The CDR3 covers 14 residues. With V trimmed by 4 bases and J by 4 bases, 6 bases remained unmatched. CDR1 and CDR2 from the germline V gene are SQVTM and ANQGSEA. The sequence was collected from a female donor with Graves disease. The chain is built from TRBV29-1 and TRBJ2-3; 9 positions match TRBD2. The sample here was peripheral blood mononuclear cells (PBMCs), taken at new diagnosis, from a patient treated with antithyroid drugs. In DNA, the CDR3 is TGCAGCGTTGGGCATAGCGGGAGTCCAGATACGCAGTATTTT. As protein: CSVGHSGSPDTQYF.